This T cell receptor (beta chain) emerged from a study of cytomegalovirus exposure and HLA in healthy donors. Clones were read by immunoSEQ multiplex PCR, and TCRdb kept only the in-frame ones, dropping some. The sample contains 150,000 to 200,000 clones, approximately 87% of which appear only once. Overall study findings and caveats: According to a later analysis, TCR clusters from the first cohort tended to co-occur in the approximately 130 validation repertoires.

With regard to this clone: The antigen remains unidentified.

CDR3 length equals 15 residues. Per the germline V gene, CDR1 is SGHDN and CDR2 is FVKESK. V lost 3 bases and J lost 2; bases outside the gene matches: 2. This chain uses TRBV14 with TRBJ1-4; the match to TRBD1 covers 8 bases. The receptor was isolated from a woman younger than 45 in good health and CMV-seronegative. The sequenced material came from PBMCs. CDR3 protein: CASSQDRATNEKLFF. In nucleotides, the CDR3 is TGTGCCAGCAGCCAGGACAGGGCGACTAATGAAAAACTGTTTTTT.